The sequence of this T cell receptor (beta chain) was determined in a study of blood T cell repertoires in COVID-19. Study in general: COVID-19 samples from acute and convalescent phases originated in the United States, Italy and Spain. PBMCs, B-cell-depleted T cells, or T cells provided the cDNA or gDNA that made up the material.

Original processing notes: Scientists estimated how many nucleated cells there were by amplifying reference gene primers. Some clones are missing from TCRdb's copy, which holds only in-frame ones; the method was immunoSEQ multiplex PCR. That table supplies the V and J calls and clone size; D and trimming were determined from the DNA. Here the sample spans over 250,000 clones, about 90% being singletons. The germline V and J ends were trimmed by 5 bases and 2 bases, with 13 bases remaining between them. The CDR3 covers 15 residues. Germline V gene data show CDR1 as MNHEY and CDR2 as SMNVEV (reference sequence).

The rearrangement uses TRBV27 and TRBJ1-3; the D is unclear. The sequencing sample was made of peripheral blood. The clonotype originates from a woman in her thirties or forties who had recovered from COVID-19. The CDR3 sequence: CASSPRGVPGNTIYF. The CDR3 DNA sequence: TGTGCCAGCAGTCCCCGCGGGGTCCCTGGAAACACCATATATTTT.